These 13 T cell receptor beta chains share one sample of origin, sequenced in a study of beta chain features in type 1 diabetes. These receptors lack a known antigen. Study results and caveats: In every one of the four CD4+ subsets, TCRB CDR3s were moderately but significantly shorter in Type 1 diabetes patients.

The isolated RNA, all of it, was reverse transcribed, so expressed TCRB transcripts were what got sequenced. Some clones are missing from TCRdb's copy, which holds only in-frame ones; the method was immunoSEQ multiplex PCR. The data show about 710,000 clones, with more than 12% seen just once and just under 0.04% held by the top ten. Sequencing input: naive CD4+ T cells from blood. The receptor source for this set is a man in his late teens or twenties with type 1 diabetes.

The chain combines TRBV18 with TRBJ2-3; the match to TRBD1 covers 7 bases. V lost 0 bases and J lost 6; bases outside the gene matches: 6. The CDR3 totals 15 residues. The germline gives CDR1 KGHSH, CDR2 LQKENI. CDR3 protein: CASSPPRQGSDTQYF. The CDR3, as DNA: TGTGCCAGCTCACCACCTCGACAGGGTTCCGATACGCAGTATTTT.

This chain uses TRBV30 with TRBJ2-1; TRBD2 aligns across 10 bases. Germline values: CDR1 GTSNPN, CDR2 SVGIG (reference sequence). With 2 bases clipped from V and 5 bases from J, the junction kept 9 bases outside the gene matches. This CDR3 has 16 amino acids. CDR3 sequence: CAWSPGLAENNNEQFF. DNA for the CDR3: TGTGCCTGGAGTCCCGGACTAGCGGAGAATAACAATGAGCAGTTCTTC.

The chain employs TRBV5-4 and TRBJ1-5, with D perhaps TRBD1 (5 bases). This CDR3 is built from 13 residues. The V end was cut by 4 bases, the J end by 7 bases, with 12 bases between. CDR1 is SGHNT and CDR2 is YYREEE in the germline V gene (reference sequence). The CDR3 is CASSGGGGQPQHF. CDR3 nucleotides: TGTGCCAGCAGCGGGGGGGGAGGCCAGCCCCAGCATTTT.

The CDR3 DNA reads TGTGCCAGCAGCCCGGGGGAGGACAATCAGCCCCAGCATTTT. This sequence encodes CASSPGEDNQPQHF. V is TRBV7-9 and J is TRBJ1-5; possible D gene TRBD1, 5 bases. Looked up from germline, CDR1 is SEHNR and CDR2 is FQNEAQ (reference sequence). The CDR3 is made up of 14 amino acids. V dropped 5 bases and J dropped 3 bases, with 11 bases sitting between them. Full variable domain (rest looked up from reference TRBV7-9 and TRBJ1-5): DTGVSQNPRHKITKRGQNVTFRCDPISEHNRLYWYRQTLGQGPEFLTYFQNEAQLEKSRLLSDRFSAERPKGSFSTLEIQRTEQGDSAMYLCASSPGEDNQPQHFGDGTRLSIL.

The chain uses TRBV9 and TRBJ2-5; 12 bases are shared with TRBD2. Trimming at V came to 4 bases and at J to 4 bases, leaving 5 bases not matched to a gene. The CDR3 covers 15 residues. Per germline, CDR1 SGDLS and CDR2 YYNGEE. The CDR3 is CASSTTSGSGETQYF. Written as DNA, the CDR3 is TGTGCCAGCAGCACGACTAGCGGGAGCGGAGAGACCCAGTACTTC.

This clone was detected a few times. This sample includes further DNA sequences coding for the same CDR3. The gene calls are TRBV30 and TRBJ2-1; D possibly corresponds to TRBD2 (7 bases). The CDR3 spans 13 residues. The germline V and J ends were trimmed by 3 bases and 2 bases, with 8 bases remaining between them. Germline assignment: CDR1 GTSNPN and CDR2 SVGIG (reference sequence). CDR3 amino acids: CAWSGGPYNEQFF. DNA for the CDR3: TGTGCCTGGAGCGGGGGGCCCTACAATGAGCAGTTCTTC.

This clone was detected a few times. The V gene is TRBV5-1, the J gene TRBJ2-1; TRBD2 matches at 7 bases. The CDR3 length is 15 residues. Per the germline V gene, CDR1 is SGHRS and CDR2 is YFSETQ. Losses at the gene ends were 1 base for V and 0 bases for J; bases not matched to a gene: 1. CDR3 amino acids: CASSLIAGSYNEQFF. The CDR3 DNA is TGCGCCAGCAGCTTGATAGCGGGCTCCTACAATGAGCAGTTCTTC.

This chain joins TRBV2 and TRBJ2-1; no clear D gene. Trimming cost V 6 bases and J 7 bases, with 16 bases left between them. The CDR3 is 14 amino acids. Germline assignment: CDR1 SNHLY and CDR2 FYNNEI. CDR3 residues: CASSEDREPNEQFF. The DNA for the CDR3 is TGTGCCAGCAGCGAGGACCGCGAGCCGAATGAGCAGTTCTTC. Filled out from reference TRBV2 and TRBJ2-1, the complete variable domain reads EPEVTQTPSHQVTQMGQEVILRCVPISNHLYFYWYRQILGQKVEFLVSFYNNEISEKSEIFDDQFSVERPDGSNFTLKIRSTKLEDSAMYFCASSEDREPNEQFFGPGTRLTVL.

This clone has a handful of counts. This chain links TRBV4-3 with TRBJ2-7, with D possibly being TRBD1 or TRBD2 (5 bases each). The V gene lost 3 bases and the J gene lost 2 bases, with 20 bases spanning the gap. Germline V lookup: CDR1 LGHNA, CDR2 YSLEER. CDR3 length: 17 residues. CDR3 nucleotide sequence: TGCGCCAGCAGCCATATCCAGGGACCAACTGCAGCCTACGAGCAGTACTTC. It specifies CASSHIQGPTAAYEQYF.

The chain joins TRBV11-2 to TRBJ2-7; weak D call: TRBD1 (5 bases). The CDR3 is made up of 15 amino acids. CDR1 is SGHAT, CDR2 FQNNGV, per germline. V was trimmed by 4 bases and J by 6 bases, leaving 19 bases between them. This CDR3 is CASSSERGHGLEQYF. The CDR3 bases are TGTGCCAGCAGCTCAGAAAGGGGCCACGGGCTCGAGCAGTACTTC.

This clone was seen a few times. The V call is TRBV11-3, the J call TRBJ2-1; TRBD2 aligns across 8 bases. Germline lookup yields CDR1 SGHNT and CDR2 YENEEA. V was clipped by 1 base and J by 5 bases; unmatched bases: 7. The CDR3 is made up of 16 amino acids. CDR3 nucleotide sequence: TGTGCCAGCAGCTTAGGACTAGCGTACAGCAACAATGAGCAGTTCTTC. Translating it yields CASSLGLAYSNNEQFF.

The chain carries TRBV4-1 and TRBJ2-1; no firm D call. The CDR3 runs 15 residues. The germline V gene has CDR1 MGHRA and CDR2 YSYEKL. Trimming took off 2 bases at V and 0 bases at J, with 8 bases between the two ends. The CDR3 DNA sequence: TGCGCCAGCAGCCAATTACAGACCTCCTACAATGAGCAGTTCTTC. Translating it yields CASSQLQTSYNEQFF.

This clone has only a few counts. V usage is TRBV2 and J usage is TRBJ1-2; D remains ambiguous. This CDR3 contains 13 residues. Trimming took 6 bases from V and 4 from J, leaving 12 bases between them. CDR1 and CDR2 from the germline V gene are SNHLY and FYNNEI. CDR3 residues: CASSPRTIYGYTF. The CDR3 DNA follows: TGTGCCAGCAGCCCCAGGACCATCTATGGCTACACCTTC.